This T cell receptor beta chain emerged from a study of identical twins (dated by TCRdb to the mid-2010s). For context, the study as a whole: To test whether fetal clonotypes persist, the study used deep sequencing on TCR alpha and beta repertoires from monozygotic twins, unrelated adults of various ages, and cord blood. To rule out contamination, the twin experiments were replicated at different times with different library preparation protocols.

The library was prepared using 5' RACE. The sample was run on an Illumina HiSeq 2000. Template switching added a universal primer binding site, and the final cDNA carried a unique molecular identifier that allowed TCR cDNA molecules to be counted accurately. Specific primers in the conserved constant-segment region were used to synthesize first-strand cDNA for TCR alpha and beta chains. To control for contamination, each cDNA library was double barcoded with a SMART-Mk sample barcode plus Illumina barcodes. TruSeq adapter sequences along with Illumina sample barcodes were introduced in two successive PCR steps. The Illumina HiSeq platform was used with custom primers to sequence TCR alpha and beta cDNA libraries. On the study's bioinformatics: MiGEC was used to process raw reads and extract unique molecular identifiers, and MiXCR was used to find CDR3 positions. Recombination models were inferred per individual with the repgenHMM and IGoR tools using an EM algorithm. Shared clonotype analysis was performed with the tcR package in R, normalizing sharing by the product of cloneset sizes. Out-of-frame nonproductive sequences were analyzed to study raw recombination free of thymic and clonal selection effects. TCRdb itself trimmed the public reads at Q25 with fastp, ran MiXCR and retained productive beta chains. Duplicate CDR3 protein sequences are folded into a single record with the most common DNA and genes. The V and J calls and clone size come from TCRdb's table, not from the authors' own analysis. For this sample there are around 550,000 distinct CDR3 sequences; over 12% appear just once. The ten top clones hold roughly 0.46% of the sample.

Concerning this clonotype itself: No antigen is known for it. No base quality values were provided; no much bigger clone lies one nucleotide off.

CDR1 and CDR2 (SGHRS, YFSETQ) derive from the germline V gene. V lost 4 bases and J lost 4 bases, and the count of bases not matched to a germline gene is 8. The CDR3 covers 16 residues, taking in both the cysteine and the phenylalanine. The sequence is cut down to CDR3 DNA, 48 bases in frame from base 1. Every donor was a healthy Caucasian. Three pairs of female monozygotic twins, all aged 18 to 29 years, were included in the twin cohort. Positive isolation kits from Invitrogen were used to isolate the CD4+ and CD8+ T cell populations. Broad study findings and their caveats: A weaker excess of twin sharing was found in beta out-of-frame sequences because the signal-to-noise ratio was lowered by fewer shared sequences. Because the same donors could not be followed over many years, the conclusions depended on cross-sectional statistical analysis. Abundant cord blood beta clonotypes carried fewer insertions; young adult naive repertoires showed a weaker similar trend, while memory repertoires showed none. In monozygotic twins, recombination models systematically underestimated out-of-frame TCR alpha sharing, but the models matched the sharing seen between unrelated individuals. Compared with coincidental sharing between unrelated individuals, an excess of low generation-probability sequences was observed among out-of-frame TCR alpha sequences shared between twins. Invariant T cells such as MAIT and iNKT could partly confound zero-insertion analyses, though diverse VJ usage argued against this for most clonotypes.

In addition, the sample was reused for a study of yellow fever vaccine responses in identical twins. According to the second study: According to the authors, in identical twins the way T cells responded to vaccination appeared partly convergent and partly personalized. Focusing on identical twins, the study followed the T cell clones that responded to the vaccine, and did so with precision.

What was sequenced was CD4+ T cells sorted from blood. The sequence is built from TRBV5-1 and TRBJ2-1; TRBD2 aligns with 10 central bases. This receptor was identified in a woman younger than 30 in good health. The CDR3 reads CASSAASGREYNEQFF. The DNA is TGCGCCAGCAGCGCTGCGAGCGGGAGGGAGTACAATGAGCAGTTCTTC.